The sequence of this T cell receptor beta chain was determined in a study of blood T cell repertoires in COVID-19. As originally analysed: Amplifying reference gene primers gave estimates of nucleated cell counts. The protocol was immunoSEQ multiplex PCR, while the TCRdb copy is restricted to in-frame clones and leaves out a portion. V, J and clone size reflect that table, while D and trimming were determined from the DNA. Of about 140,000 clones listed, more than 75% are singletons. Trimming left V 4 bases short and J 1 base short, with 16 bases between. Germline V gene sequence: CDR1 LGHDT, CDR2 YNNKEL (reference sequence). The CDR3 has 16 residues.

The sequence derives from a man aged 60-69 years who had recovered from COVID-19. The sequenced sample was PBMCs or T cells enriched from blood (not recorded which). The chain links TRBV3-1 (or the pseudogene TRBV3-2) to TRBJ2-5, with a weak D call TRBD2 (6 bases). The CDR3: CASSRVGGASQETQYF. The CDR3 DNA reads as TGTGCCAGCAGCCGGGTGGGAGGCGCGAGCCAAGAGACCCAGTACTTC.